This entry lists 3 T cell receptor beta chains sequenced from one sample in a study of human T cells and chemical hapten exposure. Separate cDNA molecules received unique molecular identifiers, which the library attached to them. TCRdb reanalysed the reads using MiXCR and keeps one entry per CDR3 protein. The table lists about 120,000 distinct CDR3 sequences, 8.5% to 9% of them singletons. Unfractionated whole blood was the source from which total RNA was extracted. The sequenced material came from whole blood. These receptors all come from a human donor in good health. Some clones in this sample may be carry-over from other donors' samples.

The CDR3: CAWSVNSGSGNEQFF. The CDR3 DNA sequence: TGTGCCTGGAGTGTTAATAGCGGGAGTGGTAATGAGCAGTTCTTC. The chain has TRBV30 and TRBJ2-1; 9 bases map to TRBD2. Germline lookup yields CDR1 GTSNPN and CDR2 SVGIG (reference sequence). The CDR3 has 15 amino acids. V was clipped by 0 bases and J by 7 bases; unmatched bases: 7.

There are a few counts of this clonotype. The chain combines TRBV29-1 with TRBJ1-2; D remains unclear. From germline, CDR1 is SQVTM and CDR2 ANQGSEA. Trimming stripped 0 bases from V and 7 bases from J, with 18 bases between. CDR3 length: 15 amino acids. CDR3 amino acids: CSVEDPPVGRGGYTF. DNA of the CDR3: TGCAGCGTTGAAGATCCACCGGTTGGTCGGGGTGGCTACACCTTC.

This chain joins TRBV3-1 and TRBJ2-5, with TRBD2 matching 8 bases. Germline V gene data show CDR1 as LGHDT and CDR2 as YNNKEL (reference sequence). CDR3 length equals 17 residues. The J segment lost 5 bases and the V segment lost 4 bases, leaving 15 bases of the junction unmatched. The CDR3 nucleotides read TGTGCCAGCAGCCCAAGTGTCGGGAGGGCCGTCATCGAGACCCAGTACTTC. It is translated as CASSPSVGRAVIETQYF.